This is a list of T cell receptor beta chains from one sample in a study of control samples from healthy donors and cancer patients. Profiling relied on immunoSEQ multiplex PCR, and the TCRdb table lists in-frame clones only, not all of them. The data show some 120,000 clones, with more than 80% seen just once and more than 2% held by the top ten. The sequenced sample was blood. The receptors were sampled from a young man in good health. Both conserved end residues are part of each CDR3. The D gene is left open where the match is weak. Size tells how often a clone was seen (once, few, many) or the class of an expanded clone, and some rows leave it out.

clone_size: NA
j_call: TRBJ2-7
v_call: TRBV3-1/TRBV3-2
d_call: NA
cdr3_nt: TGTGCCAGCAGCCGCCGGGACAAAACCTACGAGCAGTACTTC
cdr3_aa: CASSRRDKTYEQYF

clone_size: NA
j_call: TRBJ1-1
v_call: TRBV30
d_call: NA
cdr3_nt: TGTGCCTGGAGTGTACGGGGGCGAGGGAATGTAGGCACTGAAGCTTTCTTT
cdr3_aa: CAWSVRGRGNVGTEAFF

clone_size: NA
j_call: TRBJ2-2
v_call: TRBV5-6
d_call: NA
cdr3_nt: TGTGCCAGCAGCCCCGGGACCGGGGAGCTGTTTTTT
cdr3_aa: CASSPGTGELFF

clone_size: NA
j_call: TRBJ1-2
v_call: TRBV7-9
d_call: NA
cdr3_nt: TGTGCCAGCAGCTTAGTATCCTATGCAGAGAGTGACGGCTACACCTTC
cdr3_aa: CASSLVSYAESDGYTF

clone_size: NA
j_call: TRBJ2-1
v_call: TRBV11-3
d_call: TRBD2
cdr3_nt: TGTGCCAGCAGCTTCCGCGGGAGCGGCAATGAGCAGTTCTTC
cdr3_aa: CASSFRGSGNEQFF

clone_size: NA
j_call: TRBJ2-3
v_call: TRBV9
d_call: TRBD1
cdr3_nt: TGTGCCAGCAGCGCGTCGACAGGGGGCGCAGGGGATACGCAGTATTTT
cdr3_aa: CASSASTGGAGDTQYF

clone_size: NA
j_call: TRBJ1-6
v_call: TRBV6-5
d_call: TRBD1
cdr3_nt: TGTGCCAGCAGTCTTGGACAGGCAAATTCACCCCTCCACTTT
cdr3_aa: CASSLGQANSPLHF

clone_size: once
j_call: TRBJ1-1
v_call: TRBV19
d_call: NA
cdr3_nt: TGTGCCAGTACCTTTCTGGGGGGATCCACTGAAGCTTTCTTT
cdr3_aa: CASTFLGGSTEAFF

clone_size: NA
j_call: TRBJ2-1
v_call: TRBV7-6
d_call: TRBD1
cdr3_nt: TGTGCCAGCAGCTTACTTCCAGGGGACAGCTCCTACAATGAGCAGTTCTTC
cdr3_aa: CASSLLPGDSSYNEQFF

clone_size: NA
j_call: TRBJ1-1
v_call: TRBV6-2/TRBV6-3
d_call: NA
cdr3_nt: TGTGCCAGCAGTTACAGTCGGACTGAAGCTTTCTTT
cdr3_aa: CASSYSRTEAFF

clone_size: NA
j_call: TRBJ2-7
v_call: TRBV10-3
d_call: TRBD1
cdr3_nt: TGTGCCATCAGTGAGTCGATGGGCAGGGGGCCCTACGAGCAGTACTTC
cdr3_aa: CAISESMGRGPYEQYF

clone_size: NA
j_call: TRBJ1-2
v_call: TRBV2
d_call: NA
cdr3_nt: TGTGCCAGCAGTGACTATCTGGGGTATGGCTACACCTTC
cdr3_aa: CASSDYLGYGYTF

clone_size: NA
j_call: TRBJ2-7
v_call: TRBV10-3
d_call: NA
cdr3_nt: TGTGCCATGGGACCGGGATCTTACGAGCAGTACTTC
cdr3_aa: CAMGPGSYEQYF

clone_size: NA
j_call: TRBJ2-3
v_call: TRBV30
d_call: TRBD2
cdr3_nt: TGTGCCTGGAGTGTTAGCGGGGAGGCAGATACGCAGTATTTT
cdr3_aa: CAWSVSGEADTQYF

clone_size: NA
j_call: TRBJ2-5
v_call: TRBV5-5
d_call: NA
cdr3_nt: TGTGCCAGCAGCTTGGGGCCTTCGGGTTTACAAGAGACCCAGTACTTC
cdr3_aa: CASSLGPSGLQETQYF

clone_size: many
j_call: TRBJ1-1
v_call: TRBV7-9
d_call: NA
cdr3_nt: TGTGCCAGCAGCTTACATAATATGGGGACTGAAGCTTTCTTT
cdr3_aa: CASSLHNMGTEAFF

clone_size: NA
j_call: TRBJ1-2
v_call: TRBV7-9
d_call: NA
cdr3_nt: TGTGCCAGCAGCTTAAGGCCAGCCGACGACTATGGCTACACCTTC
cdr3_aa: CASSLRPADDYGYTF

clone_size: few
j_call: TRBJ1-2
v_call: TRBV7-2
d_call: NA
cdr3_nt: TGTGCCAGCAGCTTCTTCCGAGGCAACTATGGCTACACCTTC
cdr3_aa: CASSFFRGNYGYTF

clone_size: NA
j_call: TRBJ2-2
v_call: TRBV12-3/TRBV12-4
d_call: NA
cdr3_nt: TGTGCCAGCAGTTCGGCGGGGTCCGGGGAGCTGTTTTTT
cdr3_aa: CASSSAGSGELFF

clone_size: NA
j_call: TRBJ2-5
v_call: TRBV2
d_call: TRBD2
cdr3_nt: TGTGCCAGCAAGGCTAGCGGGTGGCGTGGGGAGACCCAGTACTTC
cdr3_aa: CASKASGWRGETQYF

clone_size: NA
j_call: TRBJ2-6
v_call: TRBV5-1
d_call: NA
cdr3_nt: TGCGCCAGCAGCTCCGACTACTCTGGGGCCAACGTCCTGACTTTC
cdr3_aa: CASSSDYSGANVLTF

clone_size: NA
j_call: TRBJ2-7
v_call: TRBV11-2
d_call: NA
cdr3_nt: TGTGCCAGCAGCAACTACGAGCAGTACTTC
cdr3_aa: CASSNYEQYF

clone_size: once
j_call: TRBJ1-3
v_call: TRBV12-3/TRBV12-4
d_call: NA
cdr3_nt: TGTGCCAGCAACCCGGGAGGAAACACCATATATTTT
cdr3_aa: CASNPGGNTIYF

clone_size: NA
j_call: TRBJ2-1
v_call: TRBV14
d_call: NA
cdr3_nt: TGTGCCAGCAGCCAACCGTACAATGAGCAGTTCTTC
cdr3_aa: CASSQPYNEQFF

clone_size: NA
j_call: TRBJ2-5
v_call: TRBV18
d_call: TRBD1
cdr3_nt: TGTGCCAGCTCGCTGGGACAGGGAAAAGAGACCCAGTACTTC
cdr3_aa: CASSLGQGKETQYF

clone_size: NA
j_call: TRBJ1-5
v_call: TRBV28
d_call: NA
cdr3_nt: TGTGCCAGCAGTTCAGAGGGGAGCTATAGCAATCAGCCCCAGCATTTT
cdr3_aa: CASSSEGSYSNQPQHF

clone_size: NA
j_call: TRBJ1-3
v_call: TRBV24-1
d_call: TRBD1
cdr3_nt: TGTGCCTCACAGGGGGACGGAAACACCATATATTTT
cdr3_aa: CASQGDGNTIYF

clone_size: NA
j_call: TRBJ1-1
v_call: TRBV7-8
d_call: NA
cdr3_nt: TGTGCCAGCAGCTTAAATCAAATGAACACTGAAGCTTTCTTT
cdr3_aa: CASSLNQMNTEAFF

clone_size: NA
j_call: TRBJ1-1
v_call: TRBV7-9
d_call: TRBD1
cdr3_nt: TGTGCCAGCAGCTTCCCCGGGACAGGTAACACTGAAGCTTTCTTT
cdr3_aa: CASSFPGTGNTEAFF

clone_size: NA
j_call: TRBJ2-3
v_call: TRBV5-1
d_call: NA
cdr3_nt: TGCGCCAGTAAGTCCCGCCCCTCTAGCACAGATACGCAGTATTTT
cdr3_aa: CASKSRPSSTDTQYF

clone_size: NA
j_call: TRBJ2-3
v_call: TRBV28
d_call: NA
cdr3_nt: TGTGCCAGCAGCTTAGTGGTATCCGATACGCAGTATTTT
cdr3_aa: CASSLVVSDTQYF

clone_size: NA
j_call: TRBJ1-5
v_call: TRBV5-1
d_call: NA
cdr3_nt: TGCGCCAGCAGCCCCGAAGGGGTTCAGCCCCAGCATTTT
cdr3_aa: CASSPEGVQPQHF

clone_size: NA
j_call: TRBJ1-5
v_call: TRBV21-1
d_call: NA
cdr3_nt: TGTGCCTGCCCGCGCTCGGGAAAGACCAATCAGCCCCAGCATTTT
cdr3_aa: CACPRSGKTNQPQHF

clone_size: NA
j_call: TRBJ2-1
v_call: TRBV27
d_call: NA
cdr3_nt: TGTGCCAGCAGTCGATCCGGGACCGGCTACAATGAGCAGTTCTTC
cdr3_aa: CASSRSGTGYNEQFF

clone_size: NA
j_call: TRBJ1-4
v_call: TRBV7-2
d_call: NA
cdr3_nt: TGTGCCAGCAGCTCTACAGGAACAACTAATGAAAAACTGTTTTTT
cdr3_aa: CASSSTGTTNEKLFF

clone_size: NA
j_call: TRBJ2-1
v_call: TRBV4-1
d_call: TRBD2
cdr3_nt: TGCGCCAGCAGCGAGACTGTAGCGGGACCTTACGATGAGCAGTTCTTC
cdr3_aa: CASSETVAGPYDEQFF

clone_size: NA
j_call: TRBJ2-4
v_call: TRBV7-2
d_call: TRBD1
cdr3_nt: TGTGCCAGCAGCTTAAAAGGGGACAGGGGGGTAGCCAAAAACATTCAGTACTTC
cdr3_aa: CASSLKGDRGVAKNIQYF

clone_size: NA
j_call: TRBJ1-2
v_call: TRBV5-1
d_call: NA
cdr3_nt: TGCGCCAGCAGCTTGGGAGGGGCCTATGGCTACACCTTC
cdr3_aa: CASSLGGAYGYTF

clone_size: NA
j_call: TRBJ2-1
v_call: TRBV30
d_call: NA
cdr3_nt: TGTGCCTGGAGTATCTGGGATGATGAGCAGTTCTTC
cdr3_aa: CAWSIWDDEQFF

clone_size: NA
j_call: TRBJ2-3
v_call: TRBV18
d_call: TRBD2
cdr3_nt: TGTGCCAGCTCACCCGGGACTAGCAAAGATACGCAGTATTTT
cdr3_aa: CASSPGTSKDTQYF

clone_size: NA
j_call: TRBJ2-1
v_call: TRBV29-1
d_call: NA
cdr3_nt: TGCAGCGTAGCCTCGGGAAGTAATGAGCAGTTCTTC
cdr3_aa: CSVASGSNEQFF

clone_size: NA
j_call: TRBJ2-5
v_call: TRBV19
d_call: NA
cdr3_nt: TGTGCCAGTAGTATAGGCTGGGGGGTTAAGGGAACAGAGACCCAGTACTTC
cdr3_aa: CASSIGWGVKGTETQYF

clone_size: NA
j_call: TRBJ1-2
v_call: TRBV4-3
d_call: NA
cdr3_nt: TGCGCCAGCAGCCAAGAGACCGGGCCCAACTATGGCTACACCTTC
cdr3_aa: CASSQETGPNYGYTF

clone_size: NA
j_call: TRBJ1-6
v_call: TRBV9
d_call: NA
cdr3_nt: TGTGCCAGCAGCGTAGAAAGCGGGTCCTCCTATAATTCACCCCTCCACTTT
cdr3_aa: CASSVESGSSYNSPLHF